This T cell receptor (beta chain) was observed in a study of T cell changes during pregnancy in multiple sclerosis. The CDR3 is 13 amino acids. V gave up 8 bases and J gave up 7 bases; unmatched junction bases: 11. The germline gives CDR1 MNHNS, CDR2 SASEGT. Clones were sequenced by immunoSEQ multiplex PCR, and TCRdb holds only the in-frame ones, with some missing. The sample carries about 52,000 clones, around 94% recorded once. Sample: CD4+ T cells from peripheral blood mononuclear cells, taken before pregnancy. This rearrangement joins TRBV6-1 to TRBJ2-7, with 7 bases lining up with TRBD1. The sequence was obtained from a female donor with multiple sclerosis, enrolled in a pregnancy study. The CDR3 here is CASRRDSLGEQYF. For the CDR3, the DNA is TGTGCCAGCCGCCGGGACAGCTTAGGTGAGCAGTACTTC.